These T cell receptor beta chains were read from a single sample in a study of cytomegalovirus exposure and HLA in healthy donors. Sequencing used immunoSEQ multiplex PCR; TCRdb keeps in-frame clones, though not all of them. The sample has around 180,000 clones, about four fifths seen once. The sample taken for sequencing was PBMCs. The receptors come from a woman in her twenties or thirties in good health and CMV-seropositive. The CDR3 runs from the conserved cysteine through the conserved F or W. A D gene is named only where the DNA matches it firmly. Size is stated for part of the rows, as once, few or many counts, or as a class when the clone is expanded.

v_call	j_call	d_call	clone_size	cdr3_aa	cdr3_nt
TRBV28	TRBJ1-2	TRBD1	.	CASSPPGGAFGYGYTF	TGTGCCAGCAGCCCCCCAGGGGGCGCCTTCGGCTATGGCTACACCTTC
TRBV28	TRBJ1-5	.	.	CASSQTRRKPQHF	TGTGCCAGCAGTCAGACTCGGAGGAAGCCCCAGCATTTT
TRBV28	TRBJ2-3	TRBD2	few	CASRGSGKDTQYF	TGTGCCAGCAGAGGTAGCGGGAAAGATACGCAGTATTTT
TRBV11-2	TRBJ2-7	.	.	CASSLIGTRGEGEQYF	TGTGCCAGCAGCCTAATAGGCACTAGGGGGGAGGGTGAGCAGTACTTC
TRBV10-3	TRBJ1-2	.	.	CAISEPGLAGTF	TGTGCCATCAGTGAGCCTGGACTAGCAGGCACCTTC
TRBV7-9	TRBJ2-1	TRBD2	few	CASSLGLAGGVGNEQFF	TGTGCCAGCAGCCTAGGACTAGCGGGAGGGGTCGGAAATGAGCAGTTCTTC
TRBV5-1	TRBJ2-5	.	.	CASSQGPQETQYF	TGCGCCAGCAGCCAGGGCCCACAAGAGACCCAGTACTTC
TRBV9	TRBJ2-3	.	.	CASSVEGGEDTQYF	TGTGCCAGCAGCGTAGAAGGCGGGGAAGATACGCAGTATTTT
TRBV5-5	TRBJ1-2	TRBD1	.	CASSLGQGANYGYTF	TGTGCCAGCAGCTTGGGACAGGGGGCTAACTATGGCTACACCTTC
TRBV7-6	TRBJ1-3	.	.	CASSLSRGSGNTIYF	TGTGCCAGCAGCTTATCGCGGGGATCTGGAAACACCATATATTTT
TRBV6-1	TRBJ2-1	TRBD2	once	CASSAGLAGSDEQFF	TGTGCCAGCAGTGCGGGACTAGCGGGATCCGATGAGCAGTTCTTC
TRBV4-1	TRBJ1-1	.	.	CASSRGGNEAFF	TGCGCCAGCAGCCGGGGGGGGAACGAAGCTTTCTTT
TRBV9	TRBJ2-2	TRBD1	few	CASSGTGSGELFF	TGTGCCAGCAGCGGGACAGGTTCCGGGGAGCTGTTTTTT
TRBV2	TRBJ1-1	TRBD1	once	CASPRGRTGGSSEAFF	TGTGCCAGCCCGAGGGGGAGGACAGGGGGCAGTTCTGAAGCTTTCTTT
TRBV7-2	TRBJ2-5	.	.	CASSSGLPWETQYF	TGTGCCAGCAGCTCCGGACTACCCTGGGAGACCCAGTACTTC
TRBV7-2	TRBJ2-7	.	few	CASSSPAETGTTYEQYF	TGTGCCAGCAGCTCTCCGGCCGAAACAGGGACCACCTACGAGCAGTACTTC
TRBV5-4	TRBJ2-5	.	few	CASSETDSETQYF	TGTGCCAGCAGCGAGACAGACTCAGAGACCCAGTACTTC
TRBV5-1	TRBJ2-7	.	.	CASSFRVISYEQYF	TGTGCCAGCAGCTTCCGAGTTATCTCCTACGAGCAGTACTTC
TRBV10-3	TRBJ1-1	TRBD1	once	CATWGRDRGQNTEAFF	TGTGCCACCTGGGGGCGCGACAGGGGGCAGAACACTGAAGCTTTCTTT
TRBV5-4	TRBJ1-2	TRBD1	.	CASSLGGTVGYTF	TGTGCCAGCAGCTTAGGAGGGACAGTTGGCTACACCTTC
TRBV19	TRBJ1-1	.	once	CASKVGNTEAFF	TGTGCCAGTAAAGTCGGGAACACTGAAGCTTTCTTT
TRBV6-5	TRBJ1-6	TRBD1	.	CASSRRGKNSPLHF	TGTGCCAGCAGTCGCAGGGGGAAGAATTCACCCCTCCACTTT
TRBV11-2	TRBJ2-5	TRBD2	.	CASSFWGGEETQYF	TGTGCCAGCAGCTTTTGGGGGGGAGAAGAGACCCAGTACTTC
TRBV18	TRBJ2-3	.	few	CASSPRGRGAADTQYF	TGTGCCAGCTCACCAAGGGGCAGGGGGGCAGCAGATACGCAGTATTTT
TRBV5-6	TRBJ2-2	.	.	CASSHGLLRGTGELFF	TGTGCCAGCAGCCACGGACTTCTCCGAGGCACCGGGGAGCTGTTTTTT